This TCR beta chain was found in a study of cytomegalovirus exposure and HLA in healthy donors. Across the study: The roughly 110 validation repertoires were reported in a later analysis to have been generated on the same platform as the 666 first-cohort repertoires.

Points from the study as a whole: Most sequenced TCRs were rare (though some public TCRs occurred in many donors). According to reports, the classifier identified cytomegalovirus status with high specificity and sensitivity.

This CDR3 has 15 residues. Germline CDR1 is MNHEY and CDR2 is SVGAGI. Remarks on this clone: Its antigen remains unknown. The junction departs from the called germline gene at one end, perhaps through a read error.

Separate from the roughly 730-subject first cohort, the roughly 110-subject validation cohort was the one that the donors belonged to. Clones were sequenced by immunoSEQ multiplex PCR, and TCRdb holds only the in-frame ones, with some missing. Altogether approximately 140,000 clones are present, 80% to 90% being singletons, with the ten largest covering 1.4% to 1.5%. The chain carries TRBV6-5 and TRBJ1-2; 11 bases line up with TRBD1. This clonotype was sampled from a woman aged 30 to 39 in good health and CMV-seronegative. Sequencing was carried out using PBMCs. CDR3 sequence: CASSRTGTGGFGDTF. The CDR3 nucleotides read TGTGCCAGCAGTAGAACCGGGACAGGGGGTTTTGGCGACACCTTC.